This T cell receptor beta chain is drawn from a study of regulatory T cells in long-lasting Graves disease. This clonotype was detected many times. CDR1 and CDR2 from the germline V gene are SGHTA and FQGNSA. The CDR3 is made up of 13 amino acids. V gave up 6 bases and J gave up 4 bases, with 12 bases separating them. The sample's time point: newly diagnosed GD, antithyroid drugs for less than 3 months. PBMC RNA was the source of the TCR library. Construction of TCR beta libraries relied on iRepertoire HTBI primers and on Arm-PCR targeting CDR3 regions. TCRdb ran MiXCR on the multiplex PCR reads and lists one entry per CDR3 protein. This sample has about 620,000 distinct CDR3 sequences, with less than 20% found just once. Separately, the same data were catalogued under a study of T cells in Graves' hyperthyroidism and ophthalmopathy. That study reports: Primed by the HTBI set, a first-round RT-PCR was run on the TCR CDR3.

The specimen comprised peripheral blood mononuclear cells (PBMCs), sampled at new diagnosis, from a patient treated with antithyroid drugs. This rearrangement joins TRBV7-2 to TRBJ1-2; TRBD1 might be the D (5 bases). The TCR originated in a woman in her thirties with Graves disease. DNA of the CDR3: TGTGCCAGCAGACCCTCAGGGAGCTATGGCTACACCTTC. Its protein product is CASRPSGSYGYTF.